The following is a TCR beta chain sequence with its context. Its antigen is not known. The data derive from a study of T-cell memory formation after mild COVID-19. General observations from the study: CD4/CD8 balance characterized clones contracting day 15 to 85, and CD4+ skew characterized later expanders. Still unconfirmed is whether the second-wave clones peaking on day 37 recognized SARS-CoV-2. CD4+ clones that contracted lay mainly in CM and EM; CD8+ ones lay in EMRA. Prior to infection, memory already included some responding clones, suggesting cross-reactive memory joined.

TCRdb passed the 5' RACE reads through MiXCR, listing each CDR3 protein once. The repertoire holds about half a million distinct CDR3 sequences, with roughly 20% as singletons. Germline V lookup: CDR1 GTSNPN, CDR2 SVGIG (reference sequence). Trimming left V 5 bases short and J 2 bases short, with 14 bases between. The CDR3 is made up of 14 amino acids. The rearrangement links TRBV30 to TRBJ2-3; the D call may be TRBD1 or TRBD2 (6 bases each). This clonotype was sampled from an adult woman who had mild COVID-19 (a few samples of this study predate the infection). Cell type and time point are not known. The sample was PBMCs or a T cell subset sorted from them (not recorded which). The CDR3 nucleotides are TGTGCCTGGTCGTTTTGGGGGGCCACAGATACGCAGTATTTT. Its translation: CAWSFWGATDTQYF.